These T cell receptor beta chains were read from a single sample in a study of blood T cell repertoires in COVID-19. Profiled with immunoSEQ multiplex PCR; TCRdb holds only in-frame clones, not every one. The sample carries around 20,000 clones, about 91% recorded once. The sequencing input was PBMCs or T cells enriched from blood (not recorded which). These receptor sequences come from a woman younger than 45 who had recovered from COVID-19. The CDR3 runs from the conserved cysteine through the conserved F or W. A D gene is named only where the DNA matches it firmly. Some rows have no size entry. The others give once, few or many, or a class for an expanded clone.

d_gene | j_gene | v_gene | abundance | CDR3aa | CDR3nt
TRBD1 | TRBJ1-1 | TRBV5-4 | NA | CASSATGDTEAFF | TGTGCCAGCAGCGCGACAGGGGACACTGAAGCTTTCTTT
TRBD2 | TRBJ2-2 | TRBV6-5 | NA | CASSYFSGGATGELFF | TGTGCCAGCAGTTACTTTAGCGGGGGGGCAACCGGGGAGCTGTTTTTT
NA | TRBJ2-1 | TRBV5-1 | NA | CASSVRTSWNEQFF | TGCGCCAGCAGCGTTAGGACATCCTGGAATGAGCAGTTCTTC
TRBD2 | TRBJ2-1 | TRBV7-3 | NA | CASSSPGLAGNEQFF | TGTGCCAGCAGTTCCCCCGGACTAGCGGGCAATGAGCAGTTCTTC
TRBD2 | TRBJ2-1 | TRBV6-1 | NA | CASSEEMTSGSWNEQFF | TGTGCCAGCAGTGAAGAGATGACTAGCGGGTCCTGGAATGAGCAGTTCTTC
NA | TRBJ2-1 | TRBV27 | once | CASSSGENEQFF | TGTGCCAGCAGTTCAGGGGAGAATGAGCAGTTCTTC
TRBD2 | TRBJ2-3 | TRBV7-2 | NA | CASSFKAGNEDTQYF | TGTGCCAGCAGCTTCAAAGCGGGGAACGAAGATACGCAGTATTTT
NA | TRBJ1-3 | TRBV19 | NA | CASSPESGAGNTIYF | TGTGCCAGTAGTCCCGAATCGGGGGCTGGAAACACCATATATTTT
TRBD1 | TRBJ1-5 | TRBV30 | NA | CAWAGTGNQPQHF | TGTGCCTGGGCCGGGACAGGGAATCAGCCCCAGCATTTT
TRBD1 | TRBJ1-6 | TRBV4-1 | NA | CASSQDRSTGGSGNSPLHF | TGCGCCAGCAGCCAAGATCGATCGACAGGGGGCTCAGGTAATTCACCCCTCCACTTT
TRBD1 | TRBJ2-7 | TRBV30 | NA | CAWSVGTGDGLMAYEQYF | TGTGCCTGGAGTGTAGGGACAGGAGATGGGTTGATGGCCTACGAGCAGTACTTC
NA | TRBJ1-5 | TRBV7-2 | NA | CASSLAGGRWPQHF | TGTGCCAGCAGCTTAGCGGGGGGGCGGTGGCCCCAGCATTTT
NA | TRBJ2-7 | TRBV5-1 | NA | CASSLETAIKYEQYF | TGCGCCAGCAGCTTGGAGACAGCCATTAAATACGAGCAGTACTTC
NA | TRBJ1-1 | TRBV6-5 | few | CASSYPTTGENTEAFF | TGTGCCAGCAGTTACCCCACGACAGGAGAGAACACTGAAGCTTTCTTT
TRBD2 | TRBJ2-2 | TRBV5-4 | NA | CASSWGGSVADTGELFF | TGTGCCAGCAGCTGGGGGGGGTCTGTGGCGGACACCGGGGAGCTGTTTTTT
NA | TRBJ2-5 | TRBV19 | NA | CASSIAVLETQYF | TGTGCCAGTAGTATAGCCGTTCTTGAGACCCAGTACTTC
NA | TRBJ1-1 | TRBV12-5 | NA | CASGLEQGSEAFF | TGTGCTAGTGGTTTGGAACAGGGTTCTGAAGCTTTCTTT
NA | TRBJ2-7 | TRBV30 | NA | CAWSVGIALYEQYF | TGTGCCTGGAGTGTTGGCATTGCCCTTTACGAGCAGTACTTC
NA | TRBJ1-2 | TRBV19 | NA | CASSTQRFGVYGYTF | TGTGCCAGTAGTACTCAACGGTTCGGTGTCTATGGCTACACCTTC
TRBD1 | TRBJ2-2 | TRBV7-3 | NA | CASSLDRAVGELFF | TGTGCCAGCAGCTTAGACAGGGCTGTCGGGGAGCTGTTTTTT
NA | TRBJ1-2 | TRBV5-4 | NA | CASSSDSLGYTF | TGTGCCAGCAGCTCGGACTCTCTTGGCTACACCTTC
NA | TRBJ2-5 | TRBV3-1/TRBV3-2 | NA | CASSQAGQETQYF | TGTGCCAGCAGCCAAGCGGGGCAAGAGACCCAGTACTTC
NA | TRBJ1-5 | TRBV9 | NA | CASSVSSNQPQHF | TGTGCCAGCAGCGTCTCTAGCAATCAGCCCCAGCATTTT
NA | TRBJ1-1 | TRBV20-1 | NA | CSASGGDRSGMNTEAFF | TGCAGTGCTAGTGGGGGTGACAGGTCGGGAATGAACACTGAAGCTTTCTTT
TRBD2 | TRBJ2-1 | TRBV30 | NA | CAWSVRPSGVSYNEQFF | TGTGCCTGGAGTGTACGTCCTAGCGGGGTCTCCTACAATGAGCAGTTCTTC
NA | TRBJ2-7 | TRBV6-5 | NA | CASSYSRGASYEQYF | TGTGCCAGCAGTTACTCACGGGGGGCATCCTACGAGCAGTACTTC
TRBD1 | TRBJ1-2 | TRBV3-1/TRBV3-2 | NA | CASSRDSYGYTF | TGTGCCAGCAGCCGGGACAGCTATGGCTACACCTTC
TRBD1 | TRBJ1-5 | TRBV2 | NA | CASGRDRGPGNQPQHF | TGTGCCAGCGGTAGGGACAGGGGCCCCGGCAATCAGCCCCAGCATTTT
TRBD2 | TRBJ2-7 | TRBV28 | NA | CASGETSGTYYEQYF | TGTGCCAGCGGGGAGACTAGCGGGACCTACTACGAGCAGTACTTC
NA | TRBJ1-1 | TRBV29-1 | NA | CSVGFRAGTNTEAFF | TGCAGCGTTGGGTTCAGGGCCGGAACCAACACTGAAGCTTTCTTT
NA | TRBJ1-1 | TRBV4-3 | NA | CASPDDLGSTEAFF | TGCGCCAGCCCAGACGATCTGGGGAGCACTGAAGCTTTCTTT
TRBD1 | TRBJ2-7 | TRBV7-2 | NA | CASSGTAYEQYF | TGTGCCAGCAGTGGGACAGCCTACGAGCAGTACTTC
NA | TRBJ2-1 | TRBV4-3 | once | CASSQSTGSTYNEQFF | TGCGCCAGCAGCCAATCGACAGGCTCAACCTACAATGAGCAGTTCTTC
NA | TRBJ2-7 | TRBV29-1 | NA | CSVRGDGESYEQYF | TGCAGCGTTCGCGGGGACGGCGAGTCCTACGAGCAGTACTTC
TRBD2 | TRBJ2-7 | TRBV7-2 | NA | CASSSGLAGAYEQYF | TGTGCCAGCAGCTCCGGACTAGCGGGTGCCTACGAGCAGTACTTC
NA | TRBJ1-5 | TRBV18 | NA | CASSPDGRGQPQHF | TGTGCCAGCTCACCGGATGGGCGGGGACAGCCCCAGCATTTT
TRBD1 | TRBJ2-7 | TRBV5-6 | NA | CASSFLGGQGAYEQYF | TGTGCCAGCAGCTTTCTCGGGGGTCAGGGGGCTTACGAGCAGTACTTC
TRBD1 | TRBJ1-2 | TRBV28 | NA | CASGQGFTF | TGTGCCAGTGGACAGGGTTTCACCTTC
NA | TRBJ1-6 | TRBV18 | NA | CASSPGPYSPLHF | TGTGCCAGCTCACCAGGGCCATATTCACCCCTCCACTTT
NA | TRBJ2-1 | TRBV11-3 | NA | CASSLKGDWTRPYNEQFF | TGTGCCAGCAGCTTAAAGGGGGATTGGACGCGCCCTTACAATGAGCAGTTCTTC
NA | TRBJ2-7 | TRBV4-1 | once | CASSQDGTPLTYEQYF | TGCGCCAGCAGCCAAGACGGTACTCCCCTGACCTACGAGCAGTACTTC
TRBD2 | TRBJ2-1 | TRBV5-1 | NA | CASSWGLAGGPSHEQFF | TGCGCCAGCAGCTGGGGACTAGCGGGGGGCCCATCCCATGAGCAGTTCTTC
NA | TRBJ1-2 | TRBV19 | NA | CASSMIPAGYGYTF | TGTGCCAGTAGTATGATCCCAGCGGGCTATGGCTACACCTTC
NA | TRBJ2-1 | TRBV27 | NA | CASAIAGNEQFF | TGTGCCAGCGCAATTGCGGGCAATGAGCAGTTCTTC
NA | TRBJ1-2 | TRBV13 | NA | CASSRDSNYGYTF | TGTGCCAGCAGCCGAGACTCAAACTATGGCTACACCTTC
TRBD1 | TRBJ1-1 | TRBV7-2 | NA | CASSLHRGGYTEAFF | TGTGCCAGCAGCTTACACAGGGGTGGTTACACTGAAGCTTTCTTT
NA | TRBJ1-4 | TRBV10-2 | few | CASRTGEKLFF | TGCGCCAGCAGAACAGGGGAAAAACTGTTTTTT
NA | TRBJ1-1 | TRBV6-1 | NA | CASSEKTEGTEAFF | TGTGCCAGCAGTGAAAAGACAGAAGGCACTGAAGCTTTCTTT
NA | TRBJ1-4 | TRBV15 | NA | CATSRTGSATNEKLFF | TGTGCCACCAGCAGAACAGGGAGTGCAACTAATGAAAAACTGTTTTTT
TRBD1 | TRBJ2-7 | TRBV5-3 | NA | CARSPQDRAEQYF | TGTGCCAGAAGCCCCCAGGACAGGGCAGAGCAGTACTTC
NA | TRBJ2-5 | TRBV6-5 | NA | CASSLMTGQETQYF | TGTGCCAGCAGCTTGATGACGGGTCAAGAGACCCAGTACTTC
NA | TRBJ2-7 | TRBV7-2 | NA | CASSYSGASYEQYF | TGTGCCAGCAGCTACTCGGGAGCTTCCTACGAGCAGTACTTC
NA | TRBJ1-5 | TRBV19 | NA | CASSINKAPGNQPQHF | TGTGCCAGTAGTATTAATAAGGCGCCGGGTAATCAGCCCCAGCATTTT
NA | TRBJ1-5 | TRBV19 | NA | CASSMQGGNQPQHF | TGTGCCAGTAGTATGCAAGGGGGCAATCAGCCCCAGCATTTT